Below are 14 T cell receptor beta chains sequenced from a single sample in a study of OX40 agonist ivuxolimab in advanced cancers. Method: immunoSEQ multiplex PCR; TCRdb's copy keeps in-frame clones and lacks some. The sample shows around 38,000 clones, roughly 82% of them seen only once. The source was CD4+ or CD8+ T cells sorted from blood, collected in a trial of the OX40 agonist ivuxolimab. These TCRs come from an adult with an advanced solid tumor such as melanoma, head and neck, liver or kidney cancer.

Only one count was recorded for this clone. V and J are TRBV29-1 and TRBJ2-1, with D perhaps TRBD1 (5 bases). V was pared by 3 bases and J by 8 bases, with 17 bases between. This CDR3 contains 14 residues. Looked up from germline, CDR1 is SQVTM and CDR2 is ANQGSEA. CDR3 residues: CSVDPGLGIDEQFF. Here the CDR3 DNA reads TGCAGCGTTGATCCAGGGCTTGGTATCGATGAGCAGTTCTTC.

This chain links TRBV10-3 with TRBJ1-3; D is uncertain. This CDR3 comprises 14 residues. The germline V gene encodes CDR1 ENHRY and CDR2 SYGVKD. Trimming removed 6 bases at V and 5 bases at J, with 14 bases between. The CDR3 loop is CAIRFGVDRNTIYF. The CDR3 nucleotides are TGTGCCATCAGATTCGGGGTAGATAGAAACACCATATATTTT.

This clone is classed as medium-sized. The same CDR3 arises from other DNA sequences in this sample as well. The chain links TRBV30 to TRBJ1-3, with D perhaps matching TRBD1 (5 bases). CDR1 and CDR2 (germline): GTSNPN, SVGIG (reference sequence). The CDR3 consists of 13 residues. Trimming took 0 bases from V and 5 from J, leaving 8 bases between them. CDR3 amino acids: CAWSVSGRNTIYF. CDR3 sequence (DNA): TGTGCCTGGAGTGTGTCAGGGAGAAACACCATATATTTT.

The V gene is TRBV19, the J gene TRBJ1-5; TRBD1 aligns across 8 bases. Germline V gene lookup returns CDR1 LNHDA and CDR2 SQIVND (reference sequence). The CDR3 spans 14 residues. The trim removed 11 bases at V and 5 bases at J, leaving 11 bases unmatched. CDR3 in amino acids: CAGSPQGGHQPQHF. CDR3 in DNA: TGTGCCGGTTCACCACAGGGGGGACATCAGCCCCAGCATTTT.

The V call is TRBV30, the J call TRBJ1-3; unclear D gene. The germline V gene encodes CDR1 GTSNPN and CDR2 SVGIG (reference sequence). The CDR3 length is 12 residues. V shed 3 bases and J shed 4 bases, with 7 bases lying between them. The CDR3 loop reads CAWREPGNTIYF. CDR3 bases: TGTGCCTGGAGGGAGCCCGGAAACACCATATATTTT.

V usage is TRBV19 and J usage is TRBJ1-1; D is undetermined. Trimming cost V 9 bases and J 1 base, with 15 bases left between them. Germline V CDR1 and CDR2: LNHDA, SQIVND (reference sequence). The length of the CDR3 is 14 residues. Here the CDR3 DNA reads TGTGCCAGCCTTCAGAGCACTTCGAACACTGAAGCTTTCTTT. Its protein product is CASLQSTSNTEAFF.

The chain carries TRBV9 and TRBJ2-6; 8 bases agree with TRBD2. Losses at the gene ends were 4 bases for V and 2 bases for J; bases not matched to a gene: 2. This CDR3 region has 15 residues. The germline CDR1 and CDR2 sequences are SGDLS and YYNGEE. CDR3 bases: TGTGCCAGCAGCAAGGGACTAGCTGGGGCCAACGTCCTGACTTTC. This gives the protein CASSKGLAGANVLTF.

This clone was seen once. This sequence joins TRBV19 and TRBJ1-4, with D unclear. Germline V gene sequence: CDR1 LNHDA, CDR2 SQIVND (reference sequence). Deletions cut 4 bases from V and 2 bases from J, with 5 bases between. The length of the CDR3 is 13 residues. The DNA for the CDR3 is TGTGCCAGTAGTAGGCTCACTAATGAAAAACTGTTTTTT. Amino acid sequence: CASSRLTNEKLFF.

The chain's CDR3 is CASTPPALMNTEAFF. The CDR3 DNA sequence: TGTGCCAGCACCCCCCCGGCCCTTATGAACACTGAAGCTTTCTTT. The J gene is TRBJ1-1, the V gene TRBV11-2; D call uncertain. The germline V and J ends were trimmed by 7 bases and 0 bases, with 15 bases remaining between them. The CDR3 is 15 residues long. Germline V lookup: CDR1 SGHAT, CDR2 FQNNGV. Together with reference TRBV11-2 and TRBJ1-1, the CDR3 gives the full variable domain: EAGVAQSPRYKIIEKRQSVAFWCNPISGHATLYWYQQILGQGPKLLIQFQNNGVVDDSQLPKDRFSAERLKGVDSTLKIQPAKLEDSAVYLCASTPPALMNTEAFFGQGTRLTVV.

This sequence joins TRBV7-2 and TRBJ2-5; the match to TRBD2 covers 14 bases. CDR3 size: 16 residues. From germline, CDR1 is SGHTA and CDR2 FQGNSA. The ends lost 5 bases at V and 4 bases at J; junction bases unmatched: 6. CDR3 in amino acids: CASSAGLAGVGETQYF. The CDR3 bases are TGTGCCAGCAGCGCGGGACTAGCGGGAGTAGGAGAGACCCAGTACTTC.

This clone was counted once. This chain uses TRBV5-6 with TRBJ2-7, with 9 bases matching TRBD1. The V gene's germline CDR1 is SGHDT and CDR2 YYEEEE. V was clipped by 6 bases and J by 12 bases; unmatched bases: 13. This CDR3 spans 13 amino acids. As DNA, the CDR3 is TGTGCCAGCACCCGGACAGGGGCAGTCCCCATGTACTTC. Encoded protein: CASTRTGAVPMYF. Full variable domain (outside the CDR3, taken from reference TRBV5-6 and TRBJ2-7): DAGVTQSPTHLIKTRGQQVTLRCSPKSGHDTVSWYQQALGQGPQFIFQYYEEEERQRGNFPDRFSGHQFPNYSSELNVNALLLGDSALYLCASTRTGAVPMYFGPGTRLTVT.

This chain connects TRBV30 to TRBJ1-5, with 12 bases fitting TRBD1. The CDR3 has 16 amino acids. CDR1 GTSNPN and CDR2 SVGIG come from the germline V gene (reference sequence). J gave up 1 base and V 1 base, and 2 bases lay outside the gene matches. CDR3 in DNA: TGTGCCTGGAGTGGGGGACAGGGGGCCAGCAATCAGCCCCAGCATTTT. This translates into CAWSGGQGASNQPQHF.

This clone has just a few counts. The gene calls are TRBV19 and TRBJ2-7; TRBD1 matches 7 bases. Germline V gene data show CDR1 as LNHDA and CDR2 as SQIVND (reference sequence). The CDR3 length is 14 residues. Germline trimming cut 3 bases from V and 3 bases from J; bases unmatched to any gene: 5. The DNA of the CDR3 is TGTGCCAGTAGTATTAATCCAGGGGGCTACGAGCAGTACTTC. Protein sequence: CASSINPGGYEQYF.

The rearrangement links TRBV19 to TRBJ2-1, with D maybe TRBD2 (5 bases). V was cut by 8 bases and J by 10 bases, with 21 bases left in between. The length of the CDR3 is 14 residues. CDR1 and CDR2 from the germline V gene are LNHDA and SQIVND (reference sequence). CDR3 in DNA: TGTGCCAGTCGGACCTCGGGATCGGCGGGCGAGCAGTTCTTC. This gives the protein CASRTSGSAGEQFF.